The present T cell receptor (beta chain) was sequenced within a study of blood T cell repertoires in COVID-19. Study background: In each case, the material was cDNA or gDNA derived from T cells, B-cell-depleted T cells, or PBMCs.

Cohort assignment relied on participant-reported clinical history. Exposed participants encountered a COVID-19 case during the 2 weeks preceding study entry. Sequencing was performed with immunoSEQ multiplex PCR; in TCRdb, only in-frame clones are kept and a portion is missing. The table shows 200,000 to 300,000 clones, with over 80% occurring only once. CDR3 length: 16 residues. Germline V CDR1 and CDR2: LGHNA, YSLEER. Trimming removed 3 bases at V and 1 base at J, with 15 bases between. The chain links TRBV4-3 to TRBJ1-1; a possible D gene is TRBD1 (6 bases). Sample: PBMCs or T cells enriched from blood (not recorded which). This TCR came from a woman aged 40 to 50 who had been exposed to COVID-19. The CDR3 nucleotides are TGCGCCAGCAGCCACGGACAGCCTATTGAGAACACTGAAGCTTTCTTT. Amino acid sequence: CASSHGQPIENTEAFF.